These T cell receptor beta chains were read from a single sample in a study of identifying expanded T cells in peripheral blood. Libraries were prepared by immunoSEQ multiplex PCR; TCRdb keeps only in-frame clonotypes and omits some of them. The sample holds around 100,000 clones, 88% seen once. Sequencing was performed on blood. These receptors were taken from a person aged 18 to 70 in good health. Each CDR3 is given with its conserved first and last residue. The order of the fields is D gene, V gene, clone size, J gene, CDR3 DNA, CDR3 protein. D genes are given only for firm matches. Expanded clones are given a class, and other clones once, few, many or no size at all.

.	TRBV5-4	.	TRBJ1-2	TGTGCCAGCAGCCGGGACGGATATGGCTACACCTTC	CASSRDGYGYTF
.	TRBV6-6	.	TRBJ2-7	TGTGCCAGCAGTTCCCCCGATGGGCGGGATGCCGTGCAGTACTTC	CASSSPDGRDAVQYF
TRBD1	TRBV4-1	.	TRBJ1-5	TGCGCCAGCAGCCTAACGACAGGGAGCGGTAGCAATCAGCCCCAGCATTTT	CASSLTTGSGSNQPQHF
.	TRBV11-2	once	TRBJ1-1	TGTGCCAGCTCTGCCACATACACTGAAGCTTTCTTT	CASSATYTEAFF
TRBD2	TRBV5-1	.	TRBJ2-1	TGCGCCAGCAGCCTGCGGGGGGGAATCAATGAGCAGTTCTTC	CASSLRGGINEQFF
TRBD1	TRBV14	.	TRBJ2-6	TGTGCCAGCAGCCGCGGGACAGGGGGAGGTGGGGCCAACGTCCTGACTTTC	CASSRGTGGGGANVLTF
.	TRBV4-1	once	TRBJ2-3	TGCGCCAGCAGCCCAGTCGGGAGGGGGCTGCACAGATACGCAGTATTC	CASSPVGRGLHRYAVF
.	TRBV6-1	.	TRBJ1-3	TGTGCCAGCAGTGACGGGGCCTCTGGAAACACCATATATTTT	CASSDGASGNTIYF
.	TRBV7-9	.	TRBJ2-5	TGTGCCAGCAGCTTATGGTCCCCTAGGAATTGGCAAGAGACCCAGTACTTC	CASSLWSPRNWQETQYF
.	TRBV19	.	TRBJ1-2	TGTGCCAGTAGTATAGTCGGTAGGGGCTACACCTTC	CASSIVGRGYTF
TRBD1	TRBV7-9	.	TRBJ1-2	TGTGCCAGCAGCTTAGCAGGGGGCAATGGCTACACCTTC	CASSLAGGNGYTF
.	TRBV5-6	.	TRBJ2-2	TGTGCCAGCAGGTGGGGGACCGGGGAGCTGTTTTTT	CASRWGTGELFF
.	TRBV10-3	.	TRBJ1-2	TGTGCCATCAGCCCGGGGGGGAACAACTATGGCTACACCTTC	CAISPGGNNYGYTF
TRBD2	TRBV18	.	TRBJ2-7	TGTGCCAGCTCATCATTAGCGGGAGGTACCTACGAGCAGTACTTC	CASSSLAGGTYEQYF
TRBD2	TRBV4-2	once	TRBJ2-7	TGTGCCAGCAGCCAAGGGACTAGCGGTACCTACGAGCAGTACTTC	CASSQGTSGTYEQYF
.	TRBV19	.	TRBJ2-5	TGTGCCAGTAGTCCCCGGGCAGGGTCCCAAGAGACCCAGTACTTC	CASSPRAGSQETQYF
.	TRBV7-9	.	TRBJ2-2	TGTGCCAGCAGCTTAGTCACCGGGGAGCTGTTTTTT	CASSLVTGELFF
.	TRBV18	.	TRBJ2-3	TGTGCCAGCTCACCACGAACAGATACGCAGTATTTT	CASSPRTDTQYF
.	TRBV9	.	TRBJ2-6	TGTGCCAGCAGCGTAGGTTCGCCAGGGGCCAACGTCCTGACTTTC	CASSVGSPGANVLTF
TRBD1	TRBV5-1	.	TRBJ1-2	TGCGCCAGCAGCTTGTCTTTACAGGGGGCTGGTTGGGGCTACACCTTC	CASSLSLQGAGWGYTF
.	TRBV7-9	.	TRBJ2-7	TGTGCCAGCAGCAAAGGCGCCACAGAAGCCTACGAGCAGTACTTC	CASSKGATEAYEQYF
.	TRBV6-1	.	TRBJ2-5	TGTGCCAGCAGCCCGAACGAGGTGGGGAAAGAGACCCAGTACTTC	CASSPNEVGKETQYF
.	TRBV30	.	TRBJ1-2	TGTGCCTGGAGGCAAAATGAGTGGTCGTATGGCTACACCTTC	CAWRQNEWSYGYTF
TRBD1	TRBV19	.	TRBJ1-5	TGTGCCAGTAGTATTGGGGACAGGGGCTACAATCAGCCCCAGCATTTT	CASSIGDRGYNQPQHF
.	TRBV18	.	TRBJ2-3	TGTGCCAGCTCACCGAAAGATACGCAGTATTTT	CASSPKDTQYF
.	TRBV5-1	.	TRBJ2-5	TGCGCCAGCTATCCGGGGAACGGGGGAGGAAGGGAGACCCAGTACTTC	CASYPGNGGGRETQYF
.	TRBV10-2	.	TRBJ2-7	TGCGCCAGCAGTGATAGGCGCTACGAGCAGTACTTC	CASSDRRYEQYF
.	TRBV5-6	.	TRBJ2-1	TGTGCCAGCAGCTTGGTTAGGGGTTACAATGAGCAGTTCTTC	CASSLVRGYNEQFF
TRBD1	TRBV18	.	TRBJ2-1	TGTGCCAGCTCACCAGCTACCGGGACAGGCATCAATGAGCAGTTCTTC	CASSPATGTGINEQFF
.	TRBV19	.	TRBJ1-5	TGTGCCAGTAGTCCAGGACAGCCAAGTAGCAATCAGCCCCAGCATTTT	CASSPGQPSSNQPQHF
.	TRBV29-1	.	TRBJ2-2	TGCAGCGCTGAATTCACGGCCGGGGAGCTGTTTTTT	CSAEFTAGELFF
TRBD1	TRBV27	.	TRBJ2-6	TGTGCCAGCAGGCCAGGGGGAAGGCCCTCTGGGGCCAACGTCCTGACTTTC	CASRPGGRPSGANVLTF
TRBD2	TRBV11-2	.	TRBJ2-3	TGTGCCAGCAGGAAGACTAGCGGGGGATCAGATACGCAGTATTTT	CASRKTSGGSDTQYF
.	TRBV7-9	.	TRBJ2-7	TGTGCCAGCAGCCGGGACACGTACGAGCAGTACTTC	CASSRDTYEQYF
.	TRBV19	.	TRBJ2-3	TGTGCCAGTAGTGCCCCGGGCCGTGGGACAGATACGCAGTATTTT	CASSAPGRGTDTQYF
TRBD2	TRBV7-2	.	TRBJ2-7	TGTGCCAGCAGCCTGGACAGCGGGGGGTCTCGCGAGCAGTACTTC	CASSLDSGGSREQYF
TRBD2	TRBV13	few	TRBJ2-3	TGTGCCAGCAGCTCGACTAGCGGGGGGGCTGGAGATACGCAGTATTTT	CASSSTSGGAGDTQYF
TRBD1	TRBV5-1	.	TRBJ1-5	TGCGCCAGCAGCTTACAGGGGGAGCAGCCCCAGCATTTT	CASSLQGEQPQHF
TRBD1	TRBV6-1	.	TRBJ1-2	TGTGCCACCCTAGGGACAGACTATGGCTACACCTTC	CATLGTDYGYTF
.	TRBV19	few	TRBJ1-1	TGTGCCAGTAGTCCCGGACAGTCTATGTACACTGAAGCTTTCTTT	CASSPGQSMYTEAFF
.	TRBV6-1	.	TRBJ2-5	TGTGCCAGCAGTGAATATGAGGGGACATACCACCAGTACTTC	CASSEYEGTYHQYF
TRBD1	TRBV5-4	.	TRBJ2-7	TGTGCCAGCAGCATCGGGACAGGGGACGAGCAGTACTTC	CASSIGTGDEQYF
.	TRBV7-6	.	TRBJ2-6	TGTGCCAGCAGCTTAAATGGCAGGTCAATCTCTGGGGCCAACGTCCTGACTTTC	CASSLNGRSISGANVLTF
.	TRBV9	.	TRBJ2-7	TGTGCCAGCAGCCCTACGAGGGGGACCTACGAGCAGTACTTC	CASSPTRGTYEQYF
TRBD1	TRBV7-9	.	TRBJ1-1	TGTGCCAGCAGCGCCAGACAGGGATTGAACACTGAAGCTTTCTTT	CASSARQGLNTEAFF
TRBD1	TRBV18	once	TRBJ2-1	TGTGCCAGCTCACCACTTGGGCAGGGGGCCTACAATGAGCAGTTCTTC	CASSPLGQGAYNEQFF
.	TRBV11-2	.	TRBJ1-4	TGTGCCAGCAGCCTTCTTAGCGGGGCCCAGCCTATGCTTAAGGCGGAACTGTTTTTT	CASSLLSGAQPMLKAELFF
TRBD1	TRBV4-3	.	TRBJ1-2	TGCGCCAGCAGCCAAGTGGGGACAGGATCCTACTATGGCTACACCTTC	CASSQVGTGSYYGYTF
.	TRBV5-5	.	TRBJ2-5	TGTGCCAGCAGCTTGAGCCCGGGGGCAGGGGAGACCCAGTACTTC	CASSLSPGAGETQYF
.	TRBV5-4	.	TRBJ2-7	TGTGCCAGCAGCCCAGGGACGGGGGAGCAGTACTTC	CASSPGTGEQYF
TRBD1	TRBV2	.	TRBJ1-2	TGTGCCAGCAGGGGAGGGACAGGAGTACTCTATGGCTACACCTTC	CASRGGTGVLYGYTF
.	TRBV7-9	.	TRBJ2-5	TGTGCCAGCAGCTTAGGAGCTAGCGACAGAGAGACCCAGTACTTC	CASSLGASDRETQYF
.	TRBV19	.	TRBJ1-3	TGTGCCAGTAGAAAGCAAGGAAACACCATATATTTT	CASRKQGNTIYF
TRBD2	TRBV10-3	.	TRBJ2-7	TGTGCCTCCGCCGGGACTAGCGGGAGTCGGAACGAGCAGTACTTC	CASAGTSGSRNEQYF